This T cell receptor beta chain is from a study of cytomegalovirus exposure and HLA in healthy donors. Looking at the study overall: HLA-typed donors were the source of 80 million to 90 million unique TCRs, which an early data release held.

From germline, CDR1 is GTSNPN and CDR2 SVGIG (reference sequence). The CDR3 consists of 14 residues. The germline V and J ends were trimmed by 4 bases and 0 bases, with 9 bases remaining between them. Primers: 60 Vbeta forward and 13 Jbeta reverse. Some clones are missing from TCRdb's copy, which holds only in-frame ones; the method was immunoSEQ multiplex PCR. The repertoire table contains some 130,000 clones. Of note for this clone: What it recognizes is unknown.

Notes on the study in general: It is likely that the observed cluster of highly shared sequence variants was a sequencing artifact. The authors confirmed in vitro that a few CMV-associated chains were specific for CMV antigens. High sensitivity and specificity were reportedly achieved when the classifier diagnosed cytomegalovirus status.

The material sequenced was PBMCs. This clonotype was sampled from a middle-aged woman in good health and CMV-seropositive. This chain links TRBV30 with TRBJ1-4; D gene unclear. The CDR3 region is CAWTGGATNEKLFF. As DNA, the CDR3 is TGTGCCTGGACCGGAGGAGCAACTAATGAAAAACTGTTTTTT.